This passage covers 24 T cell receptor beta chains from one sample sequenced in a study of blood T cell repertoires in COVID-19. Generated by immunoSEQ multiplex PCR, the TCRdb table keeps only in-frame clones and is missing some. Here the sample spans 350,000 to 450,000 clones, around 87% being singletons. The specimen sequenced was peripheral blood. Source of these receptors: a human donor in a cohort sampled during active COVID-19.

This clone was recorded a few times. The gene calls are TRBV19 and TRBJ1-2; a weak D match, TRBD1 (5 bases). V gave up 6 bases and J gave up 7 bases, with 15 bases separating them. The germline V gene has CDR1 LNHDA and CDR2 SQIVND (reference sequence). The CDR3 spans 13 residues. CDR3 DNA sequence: TGTGCCAGTAGAAGTGGGGCCTCCGGTGGCTACACCTTC. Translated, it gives CASRSGASGGYTF.

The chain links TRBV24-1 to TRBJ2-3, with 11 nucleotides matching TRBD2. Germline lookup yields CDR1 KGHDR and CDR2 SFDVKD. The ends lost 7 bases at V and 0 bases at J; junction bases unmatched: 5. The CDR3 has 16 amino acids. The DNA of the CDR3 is TGTGCCACCAGGGGGACTAGCGGAACTAGCACAGATACGCAGTATTTT. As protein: CATRGTSGTSTDTQYF.

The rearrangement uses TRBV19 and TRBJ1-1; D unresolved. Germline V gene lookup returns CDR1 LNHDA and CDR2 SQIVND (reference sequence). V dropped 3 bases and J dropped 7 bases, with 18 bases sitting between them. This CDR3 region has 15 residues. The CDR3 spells CASSMQNIARSEAFF. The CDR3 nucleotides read TGTGCCAGTAGTATGCAGAACATCGCCCGGAGTGAAGCTTTCTTT. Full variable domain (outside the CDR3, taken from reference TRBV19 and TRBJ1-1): DGGITQSPKYLFRKEGQNVTLSCEQNLNHDAMYWYRQDPGQGLRLIYYSQIVNDFQKGDIAEGYSVSREKKESFPLTVTSAQKNPTAFYLCASSMQNIARSEAFFGQGTRLTVV.

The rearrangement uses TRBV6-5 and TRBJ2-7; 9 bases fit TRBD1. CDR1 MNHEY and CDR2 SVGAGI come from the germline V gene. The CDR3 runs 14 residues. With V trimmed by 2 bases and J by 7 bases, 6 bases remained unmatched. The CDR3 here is CASSYTAGQGEQYF. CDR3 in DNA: TGTGCCAGCAGTTACACCGCGGGACAGGGAGAGCAGTACTTC.

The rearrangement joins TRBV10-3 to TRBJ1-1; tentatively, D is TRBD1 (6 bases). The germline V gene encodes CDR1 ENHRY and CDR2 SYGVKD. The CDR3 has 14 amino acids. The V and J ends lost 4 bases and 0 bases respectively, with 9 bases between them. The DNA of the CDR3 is TGTGCCATCAGTGGGGGGCAGATGAACACTGAAGCTTTCTTT. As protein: CAISGGQMNTEAFF.

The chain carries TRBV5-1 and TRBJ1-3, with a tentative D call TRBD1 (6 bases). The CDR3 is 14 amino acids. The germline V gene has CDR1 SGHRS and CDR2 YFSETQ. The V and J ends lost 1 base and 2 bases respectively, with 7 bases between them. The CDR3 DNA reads TGCGCCAGCAGCTTGACAGGGACTGGAAACACCATATATTTT. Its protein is CASSLTGTGNTIYF. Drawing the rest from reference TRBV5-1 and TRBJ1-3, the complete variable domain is KAGVTQTPRYLIKTRGQQVTLSCSPISGHRSVSWYQQTPGQGLQFLFEYFSETQRNKGNFPGRFSGRQFSNSRSEMNVSTLELGDSALYLCASSLTGTGNTIYFGEGSWLTVV.

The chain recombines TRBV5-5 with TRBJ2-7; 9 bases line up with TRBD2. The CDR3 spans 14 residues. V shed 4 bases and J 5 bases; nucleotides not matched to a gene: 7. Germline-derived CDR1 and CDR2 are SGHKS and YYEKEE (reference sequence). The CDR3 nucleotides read TGTGCCAGCAGCAGTAGCGGGAGTTTCGACGAGCAGTACTTC. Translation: CASSSSGSFDEQYF.

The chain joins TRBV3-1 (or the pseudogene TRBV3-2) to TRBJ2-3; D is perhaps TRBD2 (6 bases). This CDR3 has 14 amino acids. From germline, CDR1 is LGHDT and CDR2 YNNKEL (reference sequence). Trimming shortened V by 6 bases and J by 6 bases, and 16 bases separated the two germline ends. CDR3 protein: CASSRRESSDTQYF. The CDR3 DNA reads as TGTGCCAGCAGTCGTCGGGAGTCGTCGGATACGCAGTATTTT.

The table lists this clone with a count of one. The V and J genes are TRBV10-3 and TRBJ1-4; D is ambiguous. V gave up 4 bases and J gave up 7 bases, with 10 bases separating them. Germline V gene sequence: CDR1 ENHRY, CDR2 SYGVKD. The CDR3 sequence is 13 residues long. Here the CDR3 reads CAISASPGEKLFF. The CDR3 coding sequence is TGTGCCATCAGTGCGAGCCCGGGTGAAAAACTGTTTTTT.

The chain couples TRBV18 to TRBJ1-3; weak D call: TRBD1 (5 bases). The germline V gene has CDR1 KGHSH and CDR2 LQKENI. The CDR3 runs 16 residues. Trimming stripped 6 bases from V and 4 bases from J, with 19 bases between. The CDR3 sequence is CASSQNRGYLGNTIYF. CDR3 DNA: TGTGCCAGCTCTCAAAACCGGGGGTATCTGGGAAACACCATATATTTT.

CDR3 amino acids: CASNTGAYGYTF. CDR3 nucleotides: TGTGCCAGTAATACAGGGGCCTATGGCTACACCTTC. V is TRBV19 and J is TRBJ1-2; 7 bases agree with TRBD1. CDR3 length: 12 residues. V shed 7 bases and J 4 bases; nucleotides not matched to a gene: 3. The germline V gene encodes CDR1 LNHDA and CDR2 SQIVND (reference sequence).

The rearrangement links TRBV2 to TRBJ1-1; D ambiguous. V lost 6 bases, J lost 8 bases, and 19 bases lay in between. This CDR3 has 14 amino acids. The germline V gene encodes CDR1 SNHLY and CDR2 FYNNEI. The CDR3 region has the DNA TGTGCCAGCAGGATCGAGGGTCTCGCCCCAGAAGCTTTCTTT. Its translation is CASRIEGLAPEAFF.

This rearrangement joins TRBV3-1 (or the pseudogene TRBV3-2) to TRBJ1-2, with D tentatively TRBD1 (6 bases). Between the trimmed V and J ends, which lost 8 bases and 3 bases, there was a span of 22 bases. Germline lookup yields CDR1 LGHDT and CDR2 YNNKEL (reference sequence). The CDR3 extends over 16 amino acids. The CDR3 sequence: CASAVKALGTHYGYTF. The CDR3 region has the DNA TGTGCCAGCGCCGTGAAAGCTTTAGGGACACACTATGGCTACACCTTC.

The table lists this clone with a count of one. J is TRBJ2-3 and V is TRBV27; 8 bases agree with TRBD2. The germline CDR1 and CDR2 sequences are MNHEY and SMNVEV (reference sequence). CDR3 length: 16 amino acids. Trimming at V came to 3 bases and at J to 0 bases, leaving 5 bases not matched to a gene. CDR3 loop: CASSFAVAGSTDTQYF. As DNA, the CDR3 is TGTGCCAGCAGTTTTGCGGTAGCGGGAAGCACAGATACGCAGTATTTT.

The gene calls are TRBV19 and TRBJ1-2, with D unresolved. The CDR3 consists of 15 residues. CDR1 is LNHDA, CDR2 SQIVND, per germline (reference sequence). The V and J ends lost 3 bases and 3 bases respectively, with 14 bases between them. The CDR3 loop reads CASSMSGSRDYGYTF. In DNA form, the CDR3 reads TGTGCCAGTAGTATGTCTGGGTCCCGGGACTATGGCTACACCTTC.

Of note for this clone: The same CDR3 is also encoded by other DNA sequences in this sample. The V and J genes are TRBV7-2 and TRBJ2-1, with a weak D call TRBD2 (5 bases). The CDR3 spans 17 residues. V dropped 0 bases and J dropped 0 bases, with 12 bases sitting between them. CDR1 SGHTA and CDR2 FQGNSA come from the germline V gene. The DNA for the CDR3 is TGTGCCAGCAGCTTAGCCGCCAGCGGTAGCTCCTACAATGAGCAGTTCTTC. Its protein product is CASSLAASGSSYNEQFF.

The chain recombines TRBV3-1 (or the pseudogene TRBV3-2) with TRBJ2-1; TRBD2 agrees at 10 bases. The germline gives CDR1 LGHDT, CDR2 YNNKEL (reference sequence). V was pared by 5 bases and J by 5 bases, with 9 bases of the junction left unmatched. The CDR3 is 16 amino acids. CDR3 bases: TGTGCCAGCAGCTCCCGGACTAGCGGAGGGAACAATGAGCAGTTCTTC. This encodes CASSSRTSGGNNEQFF.

The CDR3 sequence is CASSQGGGWVETQYF. The CDR3 DNA is TGTGCCAGCAGCCAAGGGGGGGGTTGGGTAGAGACCCAGTACTTC. The chain combines TRBV3-1 (or the pseudogene TRBV3-2) with TRBJ2-5; TRBD2 agrees at 7 bases. Trimming removed 1 base from V and 4 bases from J; junction bases left unmatched: 6. Per germline, CDR1 LGHDT and CDR2 YNNKEL (reference sequence). The CDR3 contains 15 residues.

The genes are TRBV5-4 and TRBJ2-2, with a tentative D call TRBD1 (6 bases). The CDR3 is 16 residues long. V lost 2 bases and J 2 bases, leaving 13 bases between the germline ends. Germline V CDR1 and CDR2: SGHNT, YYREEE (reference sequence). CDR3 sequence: CASSLGSGANTGELFF. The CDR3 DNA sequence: TGTGCCAGCAGCTTAGGGTCAGGGGCAAACACCGGGGAGCTGTTTTTT.

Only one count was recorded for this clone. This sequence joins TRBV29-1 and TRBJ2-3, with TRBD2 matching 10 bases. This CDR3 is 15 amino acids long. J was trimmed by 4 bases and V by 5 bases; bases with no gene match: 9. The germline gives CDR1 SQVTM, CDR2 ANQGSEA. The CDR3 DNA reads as TGCAGCGTTTCGTCGACTAGCGGGCAACCAGATACGCAGTATTTT. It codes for CSVSSTSGQPDTQYF.

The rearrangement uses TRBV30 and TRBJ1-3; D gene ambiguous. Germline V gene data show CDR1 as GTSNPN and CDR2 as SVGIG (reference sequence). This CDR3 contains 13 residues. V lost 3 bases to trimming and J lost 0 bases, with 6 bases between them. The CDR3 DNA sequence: TGTGCCTGGAGGACATACTCTGGAAACACCATATATTTT. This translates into CAWRTYSGNTIYF.

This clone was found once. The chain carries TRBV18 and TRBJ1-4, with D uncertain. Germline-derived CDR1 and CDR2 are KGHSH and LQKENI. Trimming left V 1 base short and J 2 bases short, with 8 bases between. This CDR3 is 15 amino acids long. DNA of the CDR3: TGTGCCAGCTCACCACTAACCGGGACTAATGAAAAACTGTTTTTT. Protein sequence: CASSPLTGTNEKLFF.

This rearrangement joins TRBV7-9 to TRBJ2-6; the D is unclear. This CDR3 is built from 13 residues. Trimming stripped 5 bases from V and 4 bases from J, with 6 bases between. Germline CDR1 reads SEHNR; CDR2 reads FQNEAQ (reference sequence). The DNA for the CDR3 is TGTGCCAGCAGCCCGTCCGGGGCCAACGTCCTGACTTTC. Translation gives CASSPSGANVLTF.

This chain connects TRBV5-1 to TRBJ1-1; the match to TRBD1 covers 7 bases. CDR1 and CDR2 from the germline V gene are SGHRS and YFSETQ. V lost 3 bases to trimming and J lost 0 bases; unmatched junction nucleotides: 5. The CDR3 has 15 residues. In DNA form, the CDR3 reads TGCGCCAGCAGCTGGGGACAGCCCATGAACACTGAAGCTTTCTTT. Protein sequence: CASSWGQPMNTEAFF.